A single sample is the source of the 3 T cell receptor beta chains below, sequenced in a study of response to subunit inactivated influenza vaccine. Each CDR3 protein gets one entry after TCRdb re-called the RT-PCR reads with MiXCR. Of some 600,000 distinct CDR3 sequences in the sample, 12% to 15% were seen once. The starting material was PBMCs from blood, obtained roughly 2 weeks before vaccination. Every receptor here comes from a man aged 50-59 years who received an inactivated influenza vaccine.

This clonotype has just a few counts. This chain connects TRBV18 to TRBJ2-3; D call uncertain. The CDR3 spans 13 residues. Trimming took 0 bases from V and 4 from J, leaving 5 bases between them. CDR1 and CDR2 (germline): KGHSH, LQKENI. As DNA, the CDR3 is TGTGCCAGCTCACCACCTCCCCCAGATACGCAGTATTTT. Its translation is CASSPPPPDTQYF.

The chain combines TRBV2 with TRBJ2-7; D is unresolved. Trimming stripped 5 bases from V and 12 bases from J, with 14 bases between. This CDR3 is 11 amino acids long. Germline-derived CDR1 and CDR2 are SNHLY and FYNNEI. CDR3 DNA: TGTGCCAGCAGTCCGGAGAGTCTGGCGTACTTC. This translates into CASSPESLAYF.

The chain joins TRBV12-3 or TRBV12-4 to TRBJ2-7; D gene uncertain. V lost 3 bases and J lost 2, with 14 bases in between. The CDR3 runs 15 residues. CDR3 sequence reads: CASSLGSLGTYEQYF. The CDR3 DNA sequence: TGTGCCAGCAGTTTGGGGTCCCTAGGGACCTACGAGCAGTACTTC.